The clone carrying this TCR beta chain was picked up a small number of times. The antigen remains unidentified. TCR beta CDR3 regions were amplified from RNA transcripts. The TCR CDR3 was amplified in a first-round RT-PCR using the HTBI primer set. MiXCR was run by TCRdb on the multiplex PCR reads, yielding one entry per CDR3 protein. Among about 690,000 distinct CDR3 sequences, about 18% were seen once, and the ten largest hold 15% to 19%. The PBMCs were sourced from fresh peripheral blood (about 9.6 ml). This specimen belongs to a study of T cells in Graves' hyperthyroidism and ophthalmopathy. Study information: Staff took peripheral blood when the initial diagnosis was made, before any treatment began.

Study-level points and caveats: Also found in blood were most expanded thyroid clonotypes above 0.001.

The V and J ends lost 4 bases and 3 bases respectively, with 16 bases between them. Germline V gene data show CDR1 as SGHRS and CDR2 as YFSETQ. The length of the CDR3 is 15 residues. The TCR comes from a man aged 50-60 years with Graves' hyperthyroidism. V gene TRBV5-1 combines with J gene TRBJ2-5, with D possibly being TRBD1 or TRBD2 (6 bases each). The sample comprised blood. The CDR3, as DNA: TGCGCCAGCAGCATGGGACACCCGGGGGAAGAGACCCAGTACTTC. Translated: CASSMGHPGEETQYF.